The 21 T cell receptor beta chains below all came from one sample that was sequenced in a study of blood T cell repertoires in COVID-19. Assay: immunoSEQ multiplex PCR; the TCRdb copy retains only in-frame clones and omits some. The sample includes 200,000 to 250,000 clones, 70% to 90% of them seen just once. The source material was peripheral blood. The receptors originated from a man younger than 35 with active or convalescent COVID-19.

The chain is built from TRBV3-1 (or the pseudogene TRBV3-2) and TRBJ2-1; the D gene is possibly TRBD2 (6 bases). This CDR3 has 17 amino acids. CDR1 is LGHDT and CDR2 is YNNKEL in the germline V gene (reference sequence). V shed 0 bases and J shed 3 bases, with 15 bases lying between them. CDR3 in amino acids: CASSQDSGRPYYNEQFF. The DNA for the CDR3 is TGTGCCAGCAGCCAAGATAGCGGCCGCCCCTACTACAATGAGCAGTTCTTC.

The chain employs TRBV5-6 and TRBJ1-3; TRBD1 agrees at 8 bases. The trim removed 4 bases at V and 4 bases at J, leaving 4 bases unmatched. CDR1 and CDR2 from the germline V gene are SGHDT and YYEEEE. CDR3 size: 14 residues. CDR3 in DNA: TGTGCCAGCAGCGCGACAGGGGTGGGAAACACCATATATTTT. As protein: CASSATGVGNTIYF. Drawing the rest from reference TRBV5-6 and TRBJ1-3, the complete variable domain is DAGVTQSPTHLIKTRGQQVTLRCSPKSGHDTVSWYQQALGQGPQFIFQYYEEEERQRGNFPDRFSGHQFPNYSSELNVNALLLGDSALYLCASSATGVGNTIYFGEGSWLTVV.

The genes are TRBV5-1 and TRBJ2-1; 12 bases are shared with TRBD2. The V gene's germline CDR1 is SGHRS and CDR2 YFSETQ. With V trimmed by 1 base and J by 9 bases, 17 bases remained unmatched. CDR3 size: 19 residues. CDR3 nucleotide sequence: TGCGCCAGCAGCTTGAGCCTAGCGGGAGGGGCTCTCAAAGCGGGTGAGCAGTTCTTC. Encoded protein: CASSLSLAGGALKAGEQFF.

The CDR3 reads CASSDGSLTGELFF. Written as DNA, the CDR3 is TGTGCCAGTAGTGACGGGAGCCTCACCGGGGAGCTGTTTTTT. The chain combines TRBV19 with TRBJ2-2; a possible D gene is TRBD2 (6 bases). The V end was cut by 5 bases, the J end by 4 bases, with 11 bases between. This CDR3 is 14 amino acids long. Germline-derived CDR1 and CDR2 are LNHDA and SQIVND (reference sequence).

The rearrangement joins TRBV6-6 to TRBJ2-7; the D gene is possibly TRBD1 (6 bases). The germline V gene encodes CDR1 MNHNY and CDR2 SVGAGI (reference sequence). With 0 bases removed from V and 11 bases from J, the gap between germline ends came to 20 bases. The CDR3 length is 15 residues. CDR3 region: CASSYSTGNPGQEYF. The CDR3 DNA reads TGTGCCAGCAGTTACTCGACAGGAAACCCCGGCCAGGAGTACTTC.

Concerning this clone itself: Other nucleotide sequences in the sample specify the same CDR3. The rearrangement uses TRBV2 and TRBJ2-7, with 7 positions matching TRBD1. V lost 3 bases and J lost 4; bases outside the gene matches: 0. Germline V lookup: CDR1 SNHLY, CDR2 FYNNEI. The CDR3 runs 12 residues. The CDR3 region is CASSDRGYEQYF. The DNA for the CDR3 is TGTGCCAGCAGTGACAGGGGGTACGAGCAGTACTTC.

This chain joins TRBV7-9 and TRBJ1-1; 7 positions match TRBD1. Trimming cost V 5 bases and J 0 bases; bases outside gene matches: 6. Germline values: CDR1 SEHNR, CDR2 FQNEAQ (reference sequence). The CDR3 runs 15 residues. The CDR3 here is CASSQGTEMNTEAFF. As DNA, the CDR3 is TGTGCCAGCAGCCAGGGGACAGAAATGAACACTGAAGCTTTCTTT.

V usage is TRBV6-5 and J usage is TRBJ1-1; TRBD1 might be the D (5 bases). Trimming took off 6 bases at V and 4 bases at J, with 15 bases between the two ends. CDR1 and CDR2 (germline): MNHEY, SVGAGI. This CDR3 is 14 amino acids long. The CDR3 sequence is CASSTPGRSTEAFF. The CDR3, as DNA: TGTGCCAGCAGCACGCCAGGGAGGTCCACTGAAGCTTTCTTT.

CDR3: CASSEGQPNQPQHF. CDR3 coding DNA: TGTGCCAGCAGTGAAGGACAGCCTAATCAGCCCCAGCATTTT. The chain carries TRBV6-1 and TRBJ1-5; a possible D gene is TRBD1 (5 bases). Germline assignment: CDR1 MNHNS and CDR2 SASEGT. There are 14 residues in the CDR3. Trimming took 1 base from V and 4 from J, leaving 8 bases between them.

In DNA form, the CDR3 reads TGTGCCAGCAGTTACGGGGGGGCCGCCTACGAGCAGTACTTC. Translation: CASSYGGAAYEQYF. The chain joins TRBV6-2 or TRBV6-3 to TRBJ2-7; a weak D match, TRBD2 (7 bases). This CDR3 region has 14 residues. V lost 2 bases to trimming and J lost 2 bases, with 10 bases between them. Germline CDR1 MNHEY, CDR2 SVGEGT.

There are many counts of this clone. The chain carries TRBV27 and TRBJ1-5, with D tentatively TRBD1 (5 bases). This CDR3 has 16 amino acids. V lost 5 bases and J 0 bases, leaving 14 bases between the germline ends. Germline V gives CDR1 MNHEY, CDR2 SMNVEV (reference sequence). In DNA, the CDR3 is TGTGCCAGCAGTGCTCGGACACCATATAGCAATCAGCCCCAGCATTTT. Protein: CASSARTPYSNQPQHF.

The rearrangement uses TRBV29-1 and TRBJ1-2; D is uncertain. Germline V gives CDR1 SQVTM, CDR2 ANQGSEA. The CDR3 covers 13 residues. V dropped 2 bases and J dropped 4 bases, with 11 bases sitting between them. CDR3 sequence (DNA): TGCAGCGTTGAACGTATGGGCCTCTATGGCTACACCTTC. Translation: CSVERMGLYGYTF. The full variable domain, its missing parts supplied by reference TRBV29-1 and TRBJ1-2, is SAVISQKPSRDICQRGTSLTIQCQVDSQVTMMFWYRQQPGQSLTLIATANQGSEATYESGFVIDKFPISRPNLTFSTLTVSNMSPEDSSIYLCSVERMGLYGYTFGSGTRLTVV.

The genes are TRBV11-2 and TRBJ2-2; maybe TRBD2 (6 bases). This CDR3 has 15 residues. The germline V gene has CDR1 SGHAT and CDR2 FQNNGV. Trimming cost V 7 bases and J 0 bases, with 12 bases left between them. The CDR3 here is CASTQAGTNTGELFF. The CDR3 DNA is TGTGCCAGCACCCAAGCGGGCACGAACACCGGGGAGCTGTTTTTT.

This rearrangement joins TRBV2 to TRBJ1-6; D may be TRBD1 (6 bases). V gave up 5 bases and J gave up 6 bases, with 11 bases separating them. The CDR3 runs 14 residues. CDR1 and CDR2 (germline): SNHLY, FYNNEI. This chain's CDR3 is CASSLTGANSPLHF. In DNA, the CDR3 is TGTGCCAGCAGTCTGACAGGCGCTAATTCACCCCTCCACTTT.

The rearrangement uses TRBV7-2 and TRBJ2-4; D possibly corresponds to TRBD2 (5 bases). V gave up 1 base and J gave up 0 bases, with 13 bases separating them. CDR1 and CDR2 from the germline V gene are SGHTA and FQGNSA. This CDR3 comprises 17 residues. CDR3 in amino acids: CASSLVGDQLAKNIQYF. CDR3 bases: TGTGCCAGCAGCTTAGTGGGAGACCAACTAGCCAAAAACATTCAGTACTTC.

The rearrangement links TRBV10-2 to TRBJ1-5, with D possibly being TRBD1 (6 bases). The CDR3 has 14 residues. CDR1 WSHSY and CDR2 SAAADI come from the germline V gene. V shed 4 bases and J shed 1 base, with 8 bases lying between them. The CDR3 sequence is CASSVGGSNQPQHF. The DNA for the CDR3 is TGCGCCAGCAGTGTTGGGGGCAGCAATCAGCCCCAGCATTTT.

This sequence joins TRBV7-2 and TRBJ2-1; possibly TRBD2 for D (6 bases). V shed 2 bases and J shed 9 bases, with 14 bases lying between them. The germline V gene has CDR1 SGHTA and CDR2 FQGNSA. This CDR3 contains 14 residues. The CDR3 DNA follows: TGTGCCAGCAGCTTATACGGGGGAGCGGGTGAGCAGTTCTTC. Its translation is CASSLYGGAGEQFF.

This chain links TRBV2 with TRBJ1-5; 7 nucleotides line up with TRBD1. The CDR3 is 14 residues long. Germline CDR1 is SNHLY and CDR2 is FYNNEI. The V gene end was trimmed by 5 bases and the J gene end by 9 bases; junction bases not matched to a gene: 10. CDR3 residues: CASSWDSQLGPQHF. The CDR3 DNA sequence: TGTGCCAGCAGTTGGGACAGCCAGTTAGGGCCCCAGCATTTT.

This clone came up once. This chain connects TRBV2 to TRBJ2-1; D not certain. Germline V gene data show CDR1 as SNHLY and CDR2 as FYNNEI. This CDR3 has 12 amino acids. The V end lost 5 bases, the J end lost 5 bases, and 7 bases lay between the germline ends. The CDR3 sequence: CASSSPDNEQFF. CDR3 coding DNA: TGTGCCAGCAGTTCCCCTGACAATGAGCAGTTCTTC.

V usage is TRBV5-1 and J usage is TRBJ1-2, with 7 bases lining up with TRBD1. V was pared by 3 bases and J by 8 bases, with 10 bases of the junction left unmatched. The V gene's germline CDR1 is SGHRS and CDR2 YFSETQ. This CDR3 region has 14 residues. The CDR3 region has the DNA TGCGCCAGCAGCTACTACAGGGGAGCAGGCGGCTACACCTTC. It encodes CASSYYRGAGGYTF. Using reference TRBV5-1 and TRBJ1-2 for the parts outside the CDR3, the full variable domain is KAGVTQTPRYLIKTRGQQVTLSCSPISGHRSVSWYQQTPGQGLQFLFEYFSETQRNKGNFPGRFSGRQFSNSRSEMNVSTLELGDSALYLCASSYYRGAGGYTFGSGTRLTVV.

The V and J genes are TRBV29-1 and TRBJ1-2, with 10 bases matching TRBD1. CDR1 is SQVTM and CDR2 is ANQGSEA in the germline V gene. The CDR3 consists of 13 residues. Trimming cost V 8 bases and J 4 bases; bases outside gene matches: 7. CDR3 residues: CSTTGGPAYGYTF. The CDR3 region has the DNA TGCAGCACGACAGGGGGCCCCGCCTATGGCTACACCTTC.